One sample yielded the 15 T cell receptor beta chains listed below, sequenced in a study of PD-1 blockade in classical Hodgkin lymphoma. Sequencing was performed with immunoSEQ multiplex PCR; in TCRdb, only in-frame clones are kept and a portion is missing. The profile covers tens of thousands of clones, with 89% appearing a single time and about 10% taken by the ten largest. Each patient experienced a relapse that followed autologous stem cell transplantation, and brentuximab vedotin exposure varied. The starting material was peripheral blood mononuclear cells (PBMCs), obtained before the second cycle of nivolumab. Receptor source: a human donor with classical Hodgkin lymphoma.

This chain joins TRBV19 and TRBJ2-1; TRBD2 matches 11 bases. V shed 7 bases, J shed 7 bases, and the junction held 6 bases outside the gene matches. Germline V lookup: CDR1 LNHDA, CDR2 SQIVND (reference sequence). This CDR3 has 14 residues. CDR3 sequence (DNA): TGTGCCAGTACCATTCTAGCGGGAGGAAATGAGCAGTTCTTC. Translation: CASTILAGGNEQFF.

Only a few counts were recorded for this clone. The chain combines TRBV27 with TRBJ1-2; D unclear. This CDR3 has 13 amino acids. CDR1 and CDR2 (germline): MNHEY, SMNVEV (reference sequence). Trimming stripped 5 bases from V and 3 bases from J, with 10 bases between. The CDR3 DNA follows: TGTGCCAGCAGTCCCGCGGCAGACTATGGCTACACCTTC. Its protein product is CASSPAADYGYTF.

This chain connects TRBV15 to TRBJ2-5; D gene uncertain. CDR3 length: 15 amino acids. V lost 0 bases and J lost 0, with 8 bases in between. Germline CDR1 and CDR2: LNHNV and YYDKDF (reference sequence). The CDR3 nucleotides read TGTGCCACCAGCAGAGACTGGAAGTACCAAGAGACCCAGTACTTC. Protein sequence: CATSRDWKYQETQYF.

In DNA form, the CDR3 reads TGTGCCAGCACCCTTTACGGGGGCAATCAGCCCCAGCATTTT. It codes for CASTLYGGNQPQHF. The genes are TRBV19 and TRBJ1-5; D remains ambiguous. Per the germline V gene, CDR1 is LNHDA and CDR2 is SQIVND (reference sequence). Trimming left V 9 bases short and J 2 bases short, with 14 bases between. CDR3 size: 14 residues.

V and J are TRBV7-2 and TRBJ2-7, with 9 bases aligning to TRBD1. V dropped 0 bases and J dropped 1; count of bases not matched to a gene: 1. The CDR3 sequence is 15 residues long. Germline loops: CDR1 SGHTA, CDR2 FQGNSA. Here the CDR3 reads CASSLAGQGSYEQYF. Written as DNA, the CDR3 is TGTGCCAGCAGCTTAGCCGGACAGGGGTCCTACGAGCAGTACTTC.

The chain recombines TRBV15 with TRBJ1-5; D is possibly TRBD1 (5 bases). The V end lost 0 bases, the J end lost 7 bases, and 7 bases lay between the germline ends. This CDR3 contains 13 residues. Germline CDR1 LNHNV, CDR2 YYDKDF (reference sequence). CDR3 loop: CATSRDREQPQHF. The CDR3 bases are TGTGCCACCAGCAGAGACAGGGAGCAGCCCCAGCATTTT.

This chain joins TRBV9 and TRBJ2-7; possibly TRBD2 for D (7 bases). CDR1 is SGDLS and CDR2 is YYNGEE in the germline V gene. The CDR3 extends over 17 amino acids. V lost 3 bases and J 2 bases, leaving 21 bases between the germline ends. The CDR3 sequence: CASSGGGLTGRAYEQYF. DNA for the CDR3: TGTGCCAGCAGCGGGGGAGGGTTGACAGGTCGGGCCTACGAGCAGTACTTC.

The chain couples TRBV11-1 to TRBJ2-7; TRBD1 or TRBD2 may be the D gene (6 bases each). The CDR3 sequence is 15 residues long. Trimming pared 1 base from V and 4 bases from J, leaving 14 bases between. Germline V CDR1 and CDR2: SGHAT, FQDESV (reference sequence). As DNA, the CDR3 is TGTGCCAGCAGCTTAGGCTCCAGGGGAGGTTACGAGCAGTACTTC. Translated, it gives CASSLGSRGGYEQYF.

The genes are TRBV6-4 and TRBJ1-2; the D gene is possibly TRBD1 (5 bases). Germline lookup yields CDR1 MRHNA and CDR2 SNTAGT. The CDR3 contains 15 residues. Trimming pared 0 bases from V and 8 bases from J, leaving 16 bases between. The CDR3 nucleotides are TGTGCCAGCAGTGACTCCCCGGGGACTTGGGCAGGCTACACCTTC. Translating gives CASSDSPGTWAGYTF.

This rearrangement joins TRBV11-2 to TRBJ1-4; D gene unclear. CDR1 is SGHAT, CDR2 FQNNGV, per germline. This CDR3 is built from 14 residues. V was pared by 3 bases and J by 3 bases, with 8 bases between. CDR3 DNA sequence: TGTGCCAGCAGCTTGGGGTGGGCTAATGAAAAACTGTTTTTT. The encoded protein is CASSLGWANEKLFF.

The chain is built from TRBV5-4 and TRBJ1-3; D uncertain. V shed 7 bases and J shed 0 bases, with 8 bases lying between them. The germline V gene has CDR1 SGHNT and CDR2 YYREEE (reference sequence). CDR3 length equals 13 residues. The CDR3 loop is CASAVSSGNTIYF. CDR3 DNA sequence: TGTGCCAGCGCCGTATCCTCTGGAAACACCATATATTTT.

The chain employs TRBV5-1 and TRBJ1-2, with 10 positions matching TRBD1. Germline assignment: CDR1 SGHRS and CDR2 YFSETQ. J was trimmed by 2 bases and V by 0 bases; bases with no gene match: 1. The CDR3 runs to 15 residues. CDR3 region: CASSLGTGGNYGYTF. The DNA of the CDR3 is TGCGCCAGCAGCTTGGGGACAGGGGGGAACTATGGCTACACCTTC. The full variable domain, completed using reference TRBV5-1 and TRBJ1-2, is KAGVTQTPRYLIKTRGQQVTLSCSPISGHRSVSWYQQTPGQGLQFLFEYFSETQRNKGNFPGRFSGRQFSNSRSEMNVSTLELGDSALYLCASSLGTGGNYGYTFGSGTRLTVV.

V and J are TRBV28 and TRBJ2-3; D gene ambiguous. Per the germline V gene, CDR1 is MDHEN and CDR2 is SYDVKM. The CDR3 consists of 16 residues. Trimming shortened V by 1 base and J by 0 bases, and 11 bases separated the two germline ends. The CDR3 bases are TGTGCCAGCAGTTTATTGACGGAGCAAAGCACAGATACGCAGTATTTT. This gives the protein CASSLLTEQSTDTQYF.

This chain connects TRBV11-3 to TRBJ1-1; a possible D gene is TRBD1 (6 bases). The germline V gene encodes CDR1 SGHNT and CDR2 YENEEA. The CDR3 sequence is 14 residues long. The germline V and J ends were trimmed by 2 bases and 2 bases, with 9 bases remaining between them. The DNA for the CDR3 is TGTGCCAGCAGCTTATCGGGGGCCAACACTGAAGCTTTCTTT. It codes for CASSLSGANTEAFF. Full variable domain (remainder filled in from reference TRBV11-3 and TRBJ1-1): EAGVVQSPRYKIIEKKQPVAFWCNPISGHNTLYWYLQNLGQGPELLIRYENEEAVDDSQLPKDRFSAERLKGVDSTLKIQPAELGDSAVYLCASSLSGANTEAFFGQGTRLTVV.

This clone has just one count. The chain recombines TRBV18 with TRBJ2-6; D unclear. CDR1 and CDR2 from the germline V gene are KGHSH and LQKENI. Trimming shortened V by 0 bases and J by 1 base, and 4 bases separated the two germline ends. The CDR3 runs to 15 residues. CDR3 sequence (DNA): TGTGCCAGCTCACCACCGGGATCTGGGGCCAACGTCCTGACTTTC. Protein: CASSPPGSGANVLTF.